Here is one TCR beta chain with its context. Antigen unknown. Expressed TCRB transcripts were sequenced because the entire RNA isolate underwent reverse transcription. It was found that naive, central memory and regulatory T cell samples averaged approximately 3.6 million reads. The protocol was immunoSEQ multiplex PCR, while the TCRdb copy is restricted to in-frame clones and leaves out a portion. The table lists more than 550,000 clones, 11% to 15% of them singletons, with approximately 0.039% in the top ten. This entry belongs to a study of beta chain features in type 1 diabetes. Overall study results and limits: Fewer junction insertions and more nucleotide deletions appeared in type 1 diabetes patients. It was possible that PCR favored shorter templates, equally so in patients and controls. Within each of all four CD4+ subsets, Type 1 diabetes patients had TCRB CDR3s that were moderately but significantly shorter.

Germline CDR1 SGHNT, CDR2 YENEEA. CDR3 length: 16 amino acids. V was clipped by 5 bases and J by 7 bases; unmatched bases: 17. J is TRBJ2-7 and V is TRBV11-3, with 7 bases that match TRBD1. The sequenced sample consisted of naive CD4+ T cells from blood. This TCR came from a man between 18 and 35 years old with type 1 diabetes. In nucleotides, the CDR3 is TGTGCCAGCAGCCCGTGGACAGGTCTCGGCACCGGAGAGCAGTACTTC. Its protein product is CASSPWTGLGTGEQYF.